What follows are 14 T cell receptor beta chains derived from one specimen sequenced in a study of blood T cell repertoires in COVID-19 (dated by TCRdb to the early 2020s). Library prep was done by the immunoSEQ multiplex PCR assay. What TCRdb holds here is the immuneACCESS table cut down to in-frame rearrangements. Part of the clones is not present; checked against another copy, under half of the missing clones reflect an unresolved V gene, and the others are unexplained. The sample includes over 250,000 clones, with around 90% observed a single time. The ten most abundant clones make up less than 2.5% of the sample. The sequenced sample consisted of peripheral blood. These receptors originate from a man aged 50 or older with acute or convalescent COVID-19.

CDR3 in DNA: TGTGCCAGCAGCCGCGGGGGGCCTAAAGATACGCAGTATTTT. This translates into CASSRGGPKDTQYF. This chain joins TRBV7-3 and TRBJ2-3; 8 bases match TRBD2. From germline, CDR1 is SGHTA and CDR2 FQGTGA. Trimming removed 5 bases from V and 5 bases from J; junction bases left unmatched: 6. This CDR3 comprises 14 residues. The variable domain in full, completed from reference TRBV7-3 and TRBJ2-3, reads GAGVSQTPSNKVTEKGKYVELRCDPISGHTALYWYRQSLGQGPEFLIYFQGTGAADDSGLPNDRFFAVRPEGSVSTLKIQRTERGDSAVYLCASSRGGPKDTQYFGPGTRLTVL.

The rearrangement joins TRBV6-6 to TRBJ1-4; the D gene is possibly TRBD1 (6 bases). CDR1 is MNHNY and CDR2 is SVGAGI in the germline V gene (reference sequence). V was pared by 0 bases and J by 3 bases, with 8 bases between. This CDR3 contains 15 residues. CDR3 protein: CASSYSGTSNEKLFF. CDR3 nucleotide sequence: TGTGCCAGCAGTTACTCCGGGACATCTAATGAAAAACTGTTTTTT.

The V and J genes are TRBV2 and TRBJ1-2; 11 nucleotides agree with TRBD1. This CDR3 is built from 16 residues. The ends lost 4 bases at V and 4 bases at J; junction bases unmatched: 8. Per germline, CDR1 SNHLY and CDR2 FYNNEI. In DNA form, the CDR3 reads TGTGCCAGCAGTGGGACAGGGGGCGAGGGCCTCTATGGCTACACCTTC. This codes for CASSGTGGEGLYGYTF. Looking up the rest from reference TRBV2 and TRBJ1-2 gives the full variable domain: EPEVTQTPSHQVTQMGQEVILRCVPISNHLYFYWYRQILGQKVEFLVSFYNNEISEKSEIFDDQFSVERPDGSNFTLKIRSTKLEDSAMYFCASSGTGGEGLYGYTFGSGTRLTVV.

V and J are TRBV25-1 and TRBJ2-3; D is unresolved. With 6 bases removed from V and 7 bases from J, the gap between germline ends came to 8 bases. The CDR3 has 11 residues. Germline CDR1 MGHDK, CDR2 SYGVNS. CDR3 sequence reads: CASRGPNTQYF. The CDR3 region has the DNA TGTGCCAGCAGGGGCCCGAATACGCAGTATTTT.

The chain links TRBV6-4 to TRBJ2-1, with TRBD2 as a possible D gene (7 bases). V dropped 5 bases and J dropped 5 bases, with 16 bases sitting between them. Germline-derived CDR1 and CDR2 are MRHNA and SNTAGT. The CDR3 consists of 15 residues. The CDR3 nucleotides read TGTGCCAGCAGTCTGGGGCGCGGGGGCCACAATGAGCAGTTCTTC. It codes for CASSLGRGGHNEQFF.

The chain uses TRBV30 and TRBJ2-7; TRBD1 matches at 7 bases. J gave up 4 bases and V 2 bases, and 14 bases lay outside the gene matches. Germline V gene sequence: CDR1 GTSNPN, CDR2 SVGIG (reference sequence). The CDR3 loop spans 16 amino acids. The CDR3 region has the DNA TGTGCCTGGAGTCCCAGTTTAGGGGGCCCCTATTACGAGCAGTACTTC. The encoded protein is CAWSPSLGGPYYEQYF.

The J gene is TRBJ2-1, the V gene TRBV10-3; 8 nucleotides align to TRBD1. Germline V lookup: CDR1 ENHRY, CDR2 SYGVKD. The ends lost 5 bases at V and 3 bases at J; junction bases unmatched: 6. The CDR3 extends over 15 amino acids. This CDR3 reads CAISKPGQVYNEQFF. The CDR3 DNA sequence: TGTGCCATCAGTAAACCGGGACAGGTCTACAATGAGCAGTTCTTC.

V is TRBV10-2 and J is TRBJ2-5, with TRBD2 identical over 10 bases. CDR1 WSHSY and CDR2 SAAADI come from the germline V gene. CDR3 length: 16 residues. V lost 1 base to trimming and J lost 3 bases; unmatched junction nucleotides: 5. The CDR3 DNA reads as TGCGCCAGCAGTGAGTGGGTAGCGGGGGGTGAAGAGACCCAGTACTTC. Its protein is CASSEWVAGGEETQYF.

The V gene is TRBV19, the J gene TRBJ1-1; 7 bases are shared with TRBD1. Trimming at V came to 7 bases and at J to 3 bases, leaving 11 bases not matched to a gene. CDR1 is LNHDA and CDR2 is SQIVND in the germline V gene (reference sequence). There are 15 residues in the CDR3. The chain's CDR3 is CASKQGQLYYTEAFF. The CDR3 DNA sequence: TGTGCCAGTAAGCAGGGACAGCTATACTACACTGAAGCTTTCTTT.

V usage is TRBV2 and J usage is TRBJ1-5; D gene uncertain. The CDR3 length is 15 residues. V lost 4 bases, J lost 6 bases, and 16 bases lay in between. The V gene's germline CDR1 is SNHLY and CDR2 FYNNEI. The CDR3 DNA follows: TGTGCCAGCAGTGGTGGGAGAGAAGCACGTCAGCCCCAGCATTTT. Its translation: CASSGGREARQPQHF. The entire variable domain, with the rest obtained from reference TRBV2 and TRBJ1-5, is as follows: EPEVTQTPSHQVTQMGQEVILRCVPISNHLYFYWYRQILGQKVEFLVSFYNNEISEKSEIFDDQFSVERPDGSNFTLKIRSTKLEDSAMYFCASSGGREARQPQHFGDGTRLSIL.

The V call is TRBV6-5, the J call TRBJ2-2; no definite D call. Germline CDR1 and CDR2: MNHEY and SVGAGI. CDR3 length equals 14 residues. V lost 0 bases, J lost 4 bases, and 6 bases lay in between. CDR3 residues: CASSYSSLTGELFF. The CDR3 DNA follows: TGTGCCAGCAGTTACTCGAGTCTCACCGGGGAGCTGTTTTTT.

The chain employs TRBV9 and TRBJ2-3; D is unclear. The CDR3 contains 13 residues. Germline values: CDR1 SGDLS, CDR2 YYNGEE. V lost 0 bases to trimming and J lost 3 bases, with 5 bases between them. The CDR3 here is CASSVDWTDTQYF. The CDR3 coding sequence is TGTGCCAGCAGCGTAGACTGGACAGATACGCAGTATTTT.

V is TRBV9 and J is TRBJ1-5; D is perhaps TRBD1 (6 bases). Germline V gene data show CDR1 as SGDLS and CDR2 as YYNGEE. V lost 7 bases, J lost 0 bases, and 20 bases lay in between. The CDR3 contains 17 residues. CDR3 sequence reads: CASRGGGYFNSNQPQHF. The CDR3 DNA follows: TGTGCCAGCCGCGGAGGGGGTTACTTCAATAGCAATCAGCCCCAGCATTTT. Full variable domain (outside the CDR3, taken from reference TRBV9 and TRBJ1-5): DSGVTQTPKHLITATGQRVTLRCSPRSGDLSVYWYQQSLDQGLQFLIQYYNGEERAKGNILERFSAQQFPDLHSELNLSSLELGDSALYFCASRGGGYFNSNQPQHFGDGTRLSIL.

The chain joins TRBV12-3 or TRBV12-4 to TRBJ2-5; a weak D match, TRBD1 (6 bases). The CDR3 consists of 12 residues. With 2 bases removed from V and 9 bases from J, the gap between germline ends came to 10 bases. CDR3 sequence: CASSLSEGAQYF. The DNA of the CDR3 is TGTGCCAGCAGTTTATCCGAGGGGGCCCAGTACTTC.